Each of the 25 T cell receptor beta chains below was sequenced from the same sample in a study of technical replicates of blood from a handful of donors (dated by TCRdb to the late 2010s). The library was produced with the immunoSEQ multiplex PCR assay. The source is immuneACCESS, and TCRdb retained only in-frame sequences with V and J called. Part of the clones is not carried over; for the studies checked, unresolved V genes explain less than half of this, and the remainder is unexplained. Counted in this sample were some 74,000 clones; just under 95% of them appeared once. Approximately 0.36% of the sample rests with the top ten. Sequenced sample: T cells isolated from PBMCs. Every receptor here comes from a human donor in good health.

The chain uses TRBV14 and TRBJ1-4; D is unresolved. This CDR3 comprises 14 residues. V gave up 1 base and J gave up 5 bases, with 8 bases separating them. From germline, CDR1 is SGHDN and CDR2 FVKESK. Here the CDR3 DNA reads TGTGCCAGCAGCCAAGCTGGCGGGAATGAAAAACTGTTTTTT. This codes for CASSQAGGNEKLFF.

The V gene is TRBV15, the J gene TRBJ2-1, with 9 bases that match TRBD2. The CDR3 extends over 11 amino acids. The germline V gene has CDR1 LNHNV and CDR2 YYDKDF (reference sequence). J was trimmed by 9 bases and V by 9 bases; bases with no gene match: 3. The CDR3 here is CATGTSLEQFF. In DNA, the CDR3 is TGTGCCACGGGGACTAGCCTTGAGCAGTTCTTC.

The chain recombines TRBV6-1 with TRBJ1-1; TRBD1 agrees at 7 bases. The CDR3 has 15 residues. The junction had 11 bases not matched to a gene; V was cut back by 3 bases and J by 7 bases. CDR1 and CDR2 from the germline V gene are MNHNS and SASEGT. The CDR3, as DNA: TGTGCCAGCAGTGATATAGGACAGGCGAGATTTGAAGCTTTCTTT. Residues: CASSDIGQARFEAFF.

This sequence joins TRBV15 and TRBJ1-1; 8 positions match TRBD1. There are 16 residues in the CDR3. Germline V lookup: CDR1 LNHNV, CDR2 YYDKDF (reference sequence). The J segment lost 0 bases and the V segment lost 3 bases, leaving 6 bases of the junction unmatched. For the CDR3, the DNA is TGTGCCACCAGCAGGGGGACAGGAGTTATGAACACTGAAGCTTTCTTT. Amino acid sequence: CATSRGTGVMNTEAFF.

The V gene is TRBV5-1, the J gene TRBJ2-2; no clear D gene. In germline, CDR1 is SGHRS, CDR2 YFSETQ. Trimming stripped 0 bases from V and 4 bases from J, with 7 bases between. This CDR3 has 14 amino acids. The CDR3 is CASSLGQITGELFF. In nucleotides, the CDR3 is TGCGCCAGCAGCTTGGGTCAGATCACCGGGGAGCTGTTTTTT.

This rearrangement joins TRBV29-1 to TRBJ2-2, with D possibly being TRBD2 (6 bases). This CDR3 has 13 amino acids. Trimming stripped 7 bases from V and 0 bases from J, with 9 bases between. Germline V lookup: CDR1 SQVTM, CDR2 ANQGSEA. Here the CDR3 reads CSGSGPNTGELFF. CDR3 sequence (DNA): TGCAGCGGTAGCGGACCGAACACCGGGGAGCTGTTTTTT.

The chain uses TRBV7-3 and TRBJ2-3, with 12 bases aligning to TRBD2. Per the germline V gene, CDR1 is SGHTA and CDR2 is FQGTGA. The CDR3 sequence is 15 residues long. Trimming cost V 3 bases and J 6 bases; bases outside gene matches: 4. The DNA of the CDR3 is TGTGCCAGCAGCTTGACTAGCGGGAGTTTGGATACGCAGTATTTT. Translation gives CASSLTSGSLDTQYF.

V usage is TRBV27 and J usage is TRBJ1-2; D unclear. V shed 0 bases and J shed 6 bases, with 11 bases lying between them. CDR1 is MNHEY, CDR2 SMNVEV, per germline (reference sequence). CDR3 length: 14 amino acids. CDR3 loop: CASSLSVGYHGYTF. The CDR3 DNA reads as TGTGCCAGCAGTTTATCTGTCGGGTACCATGGCTACACCTTC.

This chain connects TRBV6-1 to TRBJ1-2; no definite D call. This CDR3 spans 14 amino acids. Per germline, CDR1 MNHNS and CDR2 SASEGT. Deletions cut 1 base from V and 7 bases from J, with 13 bases between. CDR3 residues: CASSEGRGGFGYTF. The CDR3 coding sequence is TGTGCCAGCAGTGAAGGGAGAGGAGGCTTTGGCTACACCTTC.

This clone was counted a few times. The chain employs TRBV27 and TRBJ2-1; 11 positions match TRBD2. The CDR3 sequence is 13 residues long. V lost 7 bases, J lost 9 bases, and 5 bases stayed unmatched. The germline V gene has CDR1 MNHEY and CDR2 SMNVEV (reference sequence). DNA for the CDR3: TGTGCCAGCAACCGTAGCGGGAGGGGTGAGCAGTTCTTC. Translating gives CASNRSGRGEQFF.

The chain combines TRBV15 with TRBJ1-1; the D is unclear. The CDR3 has 16 amino acids. The V gene's germline CDR1 is LNHNV and CDR2 YYDKDF (reference sequence). Trimming stripped 1 base from V and 1 base from J, with 13 bases between. This CDR3 reads CATSRVPYRANTEAFF. CDR3 DNA: TGTGCCACCAGCAGAGTCCCCTACAGAGCGAACACTGAAGCTTTCTTT.

This clone was detected once. The chain uses TRBV7-8 and TRBJ2-1, with D possibly TRBD1 on 6 matching bases. The CDR3 loop spans 15 amino acids. The V and J ends lost 1 base and 6 bases respectively, with 13 bases between them. CDR1 and CDR2 (germline): SGHVS, FQNEAQ. In DNA form, the CDR3 reads TGTGCCAGCAGCTTAGGCCTATTAGGGGGCAATGAGCAGTTCTTC. Translation gives CASSLGLLGGNEQFF.

This sequence joins TRBV7-8 and TRBJ2-1; D gene uncertain. CDR1 and CDR2 from the germline V gene are SGHVS and FQNEAQ. This CDR3 region has 12 residues. The V gene lost 0 bases and the J gene lost 9 bases, with 6 bases spanning the gap. The CDR3 reads CASSLATPEQFF. The CDR3 coding sequence is TGTGCCAGCAGCTTAGCAACACCTGAGCAGTTCTTC.

V gene TRBV7-7 combines with J gene TRBJ2-3; D gene unclear. Germline V gene lookup returns CDR1 SSHAT and CDR2 FNYEAQ (reference sequence). V was cut by 5 bases and J by 4 bases, with 7 bases left in between. This CDR3 has 12 residues. The CDR3 DNA follows: TGTGCCAGCAGCAATAGTGCAGATACGCAGTATTTT. It yields the protein CASSNSADTQYF.

V usage is TRBV5-6 and J usage is TRBJ1-3; no clear D. The CDR3 spans 13 residues. The V gene's germline CDR1 is SGHDT and CDR2 YYEEEE. V was trimmed by 2 bases and J by 2 bases, leaving 5 bases between them. CDR3 sequence reads: CASSFAAGNTIYF. The CDR3 bases are TGTGCCAGCAGCTTCGCGGCTGGAAACACCATATATTTT.

J is TRBJ2-2 and V is TRBV7-8, with a tentative D call TRBD1 (6 bases). Germline V gene lookup returns CDR1 SGHVS and CDR2 FQNEAQ. The CDR3 contains 16 residues. V lost 2 bases to trimming and J lost 4 bases, with 14 bases between them. The CDR3 bases are TGTGCCAGCAGCTTATTTCTGAGGGGGTCCACCGGGGAGCTGTTTTTT. Protein: CASSLFLRGSTGELFF.

This chain connects TRBV18 to TRBJ1-4, with 7 bases lining up with TRBD1. The CDR3 covers 17 residues. The junction had 14 bases not matched to a gene; V was cut back by 2 bases and J by 8 bases. Per germline, CDR1 KGHSH and CDR2 LQKENI. Written as DNA, the CDR3 is TGTGCCAGCTCACCAGCCCCACTTGACAGGGAGGAAGAAAAACTGTTTTTT. It codes for CASSPAPLDREEEKLFF.

The CDR3 coding sequence is TGTGCCACCAGCGAGGGACTAGCAGCCACAGATACGCAGTATTTT. Its protein product is CATSEGLAATDTQYF. The V and J genes are TRBV15 and TRBJ2-3; 9 bases fit TRBD2. The germline CDR1 and CDR2 sequences are LNHNV and YYDKDF (reference sequence). The V segment lost 5 bases and the J segment 2 bases; nucleotides outside the gene matches: 5. The CDR3 runs to 15 residues.

The chain links TRBV7-2 to TRBJ2-7; TRBD1 agrees at 8 bases. Trimming took 7 bases from V and 0 from J; bases not matched to a gene: 5. Per the germline V gene, CDR1 is SGHTA and CDR2 is FQGNSA. The CDR3 totals 14 residues. The CDR3 DNA sequence: TGTGCCAGCACCGGGACAGGTTTCTCCTACGAGCAGTACTTC. Translating it yields CASTGTGFSYEQYF.

This chain links TRBV5-8 with TRBJ2-1; 7 bases agree with TRBD1. V dropped 0 bases and J dropped 8; count of bases not matched to a gene: 8. The CDR3 has 15 amino acids. The germline V gene encodes CDR1 SGHTS and CDR2 YDEGEE. The CDR3 DNA reads as TGTGCCAGCAGCTTGGGACCTACAGGGGTGGATGAGCAGTTCTTC. Amino acids: CASSLGPTGVDEQFF.

V and J are TRBV10-3 and TRBJ1-2; D possibly corresponds to TRBD1 (6 bases). Looked up from germline, CDR1 is ENHRY and CDR2 is SYGVKD. V lost 0 bases, J lost 8 bases, and 10 bases lay in between. This CDR3 region has 13 residues. CDR3 in DNA: TGTGCCATCAGTGAGTCAGGGACATCGGGCTACACCTTC. Translating it yields CAISESGTSGYTF.

The J gene is TRBJ1-1, the V gene TRBV19, with D perhaps TRBD1 (6 bases). CDR3 length: 13 residues. V lost 3 bases and J lost 2, with 7 bases in between. Looked up from germline, CDR1 is LNHDA and CDR2 is SQIVND (reference sequence). CDR3 sequence: CASSMTGNTEAFF. The CDR3 DNA reads as TGTGCCAGTAGTATGACAGGAAACACTGAAGCTTTCTTT.

V and J are TRBV7-6 and TRBJ2-1; D is uncertain. CDR3 length equals 13 residues. The germline V gene encodes CDR1 SGHVS and CDR2 FNYEAQ. Trimming shortened V by 1 base and J by 4 bases, and 5 bases separated the two germline ends. CDR3 DNA sequence: TGTGCCAGCAGCTTAGGAGATTACAATGAGCAGTTCTTC. This encodes CASSLGDYNEQFF.

This CDR3 reads CASRLRGISLNEQFF. The DNA of the CDR3 is TGTGCCAGCAGACTCCGGGGAATCTCGCTCAATGAGCAGTTCTTC. This sequence joins TRBV27 and TRBJ2-1; D is perhaps TRBD2 (5 bases). CDR1 is MNHEY and CDR2 is SMNVEV in the germline V gene (reference sequence). The V and J ends lost 6 bases and 6 bases respectively, with 18 bases between them. The CDR3 contains 15 residues.

The rearrangement joins TRBV7-2 to TRBJ1-1; tentatively, D is TRBD1 (5 bases). V lost 5 bases, J lost 10 bases, and 17 bases lay in between. This CDR3 has 13 residues. Germline CDR1 and CDR2: SGHTA and FQGNSA. The CDR3 region is CASSPNPGGGAFF. The DNA of the CDR3 is TGTGCCAGCAGCCCGAATCCCGGGGGGGGAGCTTTCTTT.